These 4 T cell receptor beta chains originate from one sample sequenced in a study of identical twins. TCRdb re-analysed the 5' RACE reads in MiXCR, keeping a single row per CDR3 protein. The repertoire holds roughly 1.6 million distinct CDR3 sequences, with less than 35% as singletons. Sequenced: cord blood. The receptor source for this set is a newborn girl in good health.

This chain joins TRBV3-1 and TRBJ2-5; maybe TRBD1 (5 bases). V lost 1 base and J lost 4, with 10 bases in between. Germline CDR1 LGHDT, CDR2 YNNKEL (reference sequence). The CDR3 sequence is 14 residues long. CDR3 sequence: CASSQAGLGETQYF. Written as DNA, the CDR3 is TGTGCCAGCAGCCAAGCAGGGCTGGGAGAGACCCAGTACTTC.

CDR3 sequence: CASSYLDRETEAFF. The CDR3 DNA is TGTGCCAGCAGTTACTTGGACAGGGAGACTGAAGCTTTCTTT. The chain uses TRBV6-5 and TRBJ1-1; 8 nucleotides match TRBD1. Trimming at V came to 1 base and at J to 5 bases, leaving 3 bases not matched to a gene. CDR1 MNHEY and CDR2 SVGAGI come from the germline V gene. The CDR3 has 14 amino acids.

This clonotype appeared a few times. The chain employs TRBV5-1 and TRBJ2-5, with D possibly being TRBD2 (5 bases). The V gene lost 4 bases and the J gene lost 4 bases, with 14 bases spanning the gap. Germline-derived CDR1 and CDR2 are SGHRS and YFSETQ. This CDR3 comprises 14 residues. The CDR3 nucleotides are TGCGCCAGCAGCGGATCTAGGACTGGAGAGACCCAGTACTTC. This gives the protein CASSGSRTGETQYF.

The V and J genes are TRBV20-1 and TRBJ2-7; D is uncertain. The end of the DNA aligns better with TRBJ2-5, so the J call may be wrong. The germline V gene has CDR1 DFQATT and CDR2 SNEGSKA (reference sequence). The CDR3 is 12 residues long. Written as DNA, the CDR3 is TGCAGTGCTAGAAGACTCTCTGAGACCCAGTACTTC. It is translated as CSARRLSETQYF.